Below are 24 T cell receptor beta chains sequenced from a single sample in a study of vaccination and CD4 T cells after COVID-19. What these receptors recognize is not known. As to treatment: approximately nine-day PBMC culture with coronavirus spike peptide pools or control peptides (ViraFEST assay). With the Oncomine TCR Beta short-read assay, DNA from cultured CD4+ T cells was sequenced. MiXCR, applied by TCRdb to the PCR reads, yields one record per CDR3 protein. The profile shows over 10,000 distinct CDR3 sequences, roughly 73% of them singletons. The sequencing input was CD4+ T cells from blood, cultured in vitro. The receptor source for this set is a human donor who had recovered from COVID-19.

The chain uses TRBV24-1 and TRBJ2-2; D may be TRBD1 or TRBD2 (5 bases each). Germline values: CDR1 KGHDR, CDR2 SFDVKD. The CDR3 covers 16 residues. Deletions cut 3 bases from V and 4 bases from J, with 14 bases between. The CDR3 coding sequence is TGTGCCACCAGTGATCCCGGGTGGGGGTTCACCGGGGAGCTGTTTTTT. Encoded protein: CATSDPGWGFTGELFF.

The CDR3 DNA follows: TGTGCCAGCACCTATAGTGGGGCCCCGGCCGTCCACGAGCAGTACTTC. As protein: CASTYSGAPAVHEQYF. The rearrangement links TRBV21-1 to TRBJ2-7; the table assigns TRBD2, which was not confirmed against the DNA. TRBV21-1 is tagged as a pseudogene. This CDR3 is built from 16 residues.

The rearrangement joins TRBV15 to TRBJ2-2; 8 nucleotides line up with TRBD1. The germline gives CDR1 LNHNV, CDR2 YYDKDF (reference sequence). V shed 0 bases and J 5 bases; nucleotides not matched to a gene: 8. The CDR3 runs 17 residues. Written as DNA, the CDR3 is TGTGCCACCAGCAGAGATACCGGACAGGGAGTGACCGGGGAGCTGTTTTTT. Translated: CATSRDTGQGVTGELFF.

The chain combines TRBV7-2 with TRBJ2-3, with 12 bases identical to TRBD2. Germline CDR1 SGHTA, CDR2 FQGNSA. V was clipped by 4 bases and J by 8 bases; unmatched bases: 4. This CDR3 has 14 residues. The CDR3 DNA reads TGTGCCAGCAGCTCCACTAGCGGGAGGCGTACGCAGTATTTT. Its protein product is CASSSTSGRRTQYF.

The rearrangement uses TRBV18 and TRBJ1-4; TRBD1 matches 8 bases. Germline CDR1 reads KGHSH; CDR2 reads LQKENI. The CDR3 length is 16 residues. With 6 bases clipped from V and 7 bases from J, the junction kept 13 bases outside the gene matches. As DNA, the CDR3 is TGTGCCAGCTCGCCCAACCAGGGGGCCCCCAGTGAAAAACTGTTTTTT. Encoded protein: CASSPNQGAPSEKLFF.

J is TRBJ1-5 and V is TRBV6-5; 7 bases align to TRBD1. Per germline, CDR1 MNHEY and CDR2 SVGAGI. The CDR3 covers 17 residues. V lost 2 bases and J lost 0; bases outside the gene matches: 7. The CDR3 sequence: CASSYGGGTYSNQPQHF. The CDR3 nucleotides read TGTGCCAGCAGTTACGGAGGGGGCACTTATAGCAATCAGCCCCAGCATTTT.

There are a few counts of this clonotype. The rearrangement joins TRBV19 to TRBJ1-5; 7 bases match TRBD1. Germline V gene data show CDR1 as LNHDA and CDR2 as SQIVND (reference sequence). The CDR3 length is 17 residues. The ends lost 1 base at V and 8 bases at J; junction bases unmatched: 14. CDR3 coding DNA: TGTGCCAGTAGTATAGGGTTAAACGCAGGGGGTCCAGAGCCCCAGCATTTT. Its protein is CASSIGLNAGGPEPQHF.

The J gene is TRBJ1-1, the V gene TRBV20-1, with D unclear. This CDR3 contains 11 residues. Germline CDR1 is DFQATT and CDR2 is SNEGSKA (reference sequence). Trimming removed 5 bases from V and 6 bases from J, with 10 bases in between. The DNA for the CDR3 is TGCAGTGCTCTACCCCCCCCTGAAGCTTTCTTT. This encodes CSALPPPEAFF.

The chain joins TRBV10-3 to TRBJ2-3; D assignment may be TRBD1 or TRBD2 (6 bases each). Germline assignment: CDR1 ENHRY and CDR2 SYGVKD. Trimming pared 6 bases from V and 0 bases from J, leaving 10 bases between. This CDR3 is built from 14 residues. CDR3 region: CAISGGTSTDTQYF. The CDR3 DNA is TGTGCCATCAGCGGGGGCACGAGCACAGATACGCAGTATTTT.

The rearrangement uses TRBV6-5 and TRBJ1-1; perhaps TRBD1 as D (5 bases). V was trimmed by 0 bases and J by 4 bases, leaving 6 bases between them. CDR3 length: 13 residues. In germline, CDR1 is MNHEY, CDR2 SVGAGI. DNA for the CDR3: TGTGCCAGCAGTTACTCTAGGGGCACTGAAGCTTTCTTT. It is translated as CASSYSRGTEAFF.

The rearrangement joins TRBV7-2 to TRBJ2-7, with 12 bases fitting TRBD2. Germline CDR1 SGHTA, CDR2 FQGNSA. The CDR3 is 16 amino acids. V dropped 4 bases and J dropped 6; count of bases not matched to a gene: 10. The CDR3 DNA reads as TGTGCCAGCAGCTACCGACTAGCGGGAGACATGGGCGAGCAGTACTTC. This translates into CASSYRLAGDMGEQYF.

The chain carries TRBV6-2 or TRBV6-3 and TRBJ1-5, with D perhaps TRBD1 (5 bases). CDR1 MNHEY and CDR2 SVGEGT come from the germline V gene. The CDR3 length is 14 residues. The V end lost 1 base, the J end lost 6 bases, and 10 bases lay between the germline ends. The chain's CDR3 is CASSYLGTSQPQHF. CDR3 coding DNA: TGTGCCAGCAGTTACTTAGGGACCTCTCAGCCCCAGCATTTT.

The CDR3 bases are TGTGCCAGCAGCCAAGGGCCAGGGCCCACTGAAGCTTTCTTT. Protein: CASSQGPGPTEAFF. This sequence joins TRBV16 and TRBJ1-1; the D gene is possibly TRBD1 (5 bases). V was pared by 2 bases and J by 4 bases, with 11 bases between. This CDR3 has 14 amino acids. CDR1 KGHSY and CDR2 FQNENV come from the germline V gene.

J is TRBJ2-1 and V is TRBV6-1; TRBD2 aligns across 7 bases. Germline CDR1 MNHNS, CDR2 SASEGT. V shed 6 bases, J shed 6 bases, and the junction held 14 bases outside the gene matches. This CDR3 has 16 residues. CDR3 coding DNA: TGTGCCAGCAGCCCTCTAGCGGCCGCAGCCCCCAATGAGCAGTTCTTC. Translation: CASSPLAAAAPNEQFF.

CDR3 amino acids: CASSLSAGPRGGELFF. DNA for the CDR3: TGTGCCAGCAGTTTATCTGCCGGGCCGAGGGGTGGGGAGCTGTTTTTT. The chain couples TRBV27 to TRBJ2-2; D possibly uses TRBD1 or TRBD2 (5 bases each). The germline CDR1 and CDR2 sequences are MNHEY and SMNVEV (reference sequence). The CDR3 has 16 amino acids. V gave up 0 bases and J gave up 8 bases, with 16 bases separating them.

This clonotype was observed a few times. The chain combines TRBV20-1 with TRBJ2-2; a weak D match, TRBD1 (6 bases). Trimming cost V 4 bases and J 2 bases, with 17 bases left between them. There are 16 residues in the CDR3. Germline CDR1 DFQATT, CDR2 SNEGSKA (reference sequence). The CDR3 is CSAKTGYRANTGELFF. The CDR3 bases are TGCAGTGCTAAGACGGGATACAGGGCCAACACCGGGGAGCTGTTTTTT.

The V call is TRBV20-1, the J call TRBJ2-3; possibly TRBD1 or TRBD2 for D (5 bases each). Germline-derived CDR1 and CDR2 are DFQATT and SNEGSKA (reference sequence). V lost 4 bases and J 2 bases, leaving 16 bases between the germline ends. This CDR3 has 15 residues. CDR3 DNA: TGCAGTGCTATCCGCCAGAGGGGCCTCACAGATACGCAGTATTTT. It translates to CSAIRQRGLTDTQYF.

This clonotype was observed a single time. The genes are TRBV29-1 and TRBJ2-3; D is perhaps TRBD1 (5 bases). Trimming stripped 6 bases from V and 14 bases from J, with 27 bases between. The CDR3 has 14 residues. Germline CDR1 SQVTM, CDR2 ANQGSEA. CDR3 amino acids: CSVWTSTALPFRYF. The CDR3 nucleotides read TGCAGCGTCTGGACATCTACGGCCCTACCGTTTCGGTATTTT.

V is TRBV24-1 and J is TRBJ1-1; the D is unclear. V lost 5 bases to trimming and J lost 0 bases, with 9 bases between them. The CDR3 has 14 amino acids. Germline V gene lookup returns CDR1 KGHDR and CDR2 SFDVKD. The CDR3 sequence is CATSGPGMNTEAFF. In DNA form, the CDR3 reads TGTGCCACCAGTGGGCCAGGCATGAACACTGAAGCTTTCTTT.

The CDR3 nucleotides read TGTGCCAGCACTTCAACCGGGACAGGGACGTACGAGCAGTACTTC. Translation gives CASTSTGTGTYEQYF. This chain links TRBV27 with TRBJ2-7, with 9 bases matching TRBD1. With V trimmed by 7 bases and J by 4 bases, 11 bases remained unmatched. Germline V gives CDR1 MNHEY, CDR2 SMNVEV (reference sequence). This CDR3 comprises 15 residues.

V usage is TRBV30 and J usage is TRBJ1-5; unclear D gene. Trimming stripped 1 base from V and 2 bases from J, with 6 bases between. CDR3 length: 13 residues. The V gene's germline CDR1 is GTSNPN and CDR2 SVGIG (reference sequence). The CDR3 DNA is TGTGCCTGGAGTGAGGTGGGCAATCAGCCCCAGCATTTT. Translating gives CAWSEVGNQPQHF.

This clonotype was detected a few times. V is TRBV27 and J is TRBJ2-3; no clear D. Germline CDR1 and CDR2: MNHEY and SMNVEV (reference sequence). CDR3 length: 15 amino acids. V was trimmed by 8 bases and J by 3 bases, leaving 18 bases between them. For the CDR3, the DNA is TGTGCCAGCGCCCCTTTAAGCGAGGAAACAGATACGCAGTATTTT. Amino acids: CASAPLSEETDTQYF.

The CDR3 DNA is TGTGCCAGCAGCCTAGGGGACTCCGCTCAGTATTTT. This gives the protein CASSLGDSAQYF. The chain joins TRBV7-3 to TRBJ2-3, with a possible D match to TRBD2 (6 bases). The CDR3 is 12 amino acids. From germline, CDR1 is SGHTA and CDR2 FQGTGA. Trimming stripped 5 bases from V and 12 bases from J, with 15 bases between. Variable domain in full (rest from reference TRBV7-3 and TRBJ2-3): GAGVSQTPSNKVTEKGKYVELRCDPISGHTALYWYRQSLGQGPEFLIYFQGTGAADDSGLPNDRFFAVRPEGSVSTLKIQRTERGDSAVYLCASSLGDSAQYFGPGTRLTVL.

The V call is TRBV20-1, the J call TRBJ2-7, with D possibly TRBD2 on 6 matching bases. Germline loops: CDR1 DFQATT, CDR2 SNEGSKA (reference sequence). This CDR3 is built from 14 residues. V was trimmed by 5 bases and J by 6 bases, leaving 20 bases between them. This CDR3 reads CSASLGGLKLEQYF. CDR3 sequence (DNA): TGCAGTGCTTCTCTCGGAGGACTAAAGCTCGAGCAGTACTTC.